The rows below give T cell receptor beta chains drawn from one sample of a study of post-analysis software for immune sequencing data. In TCRdb, the PCR reads were re-called with MiXCR into one record per CDR3 protein. The sample has roughly 730,000 distinct CDR3 sequences, roughly 27% seen once. The sequenced sample consisted of blood. The origin of the receptors is a girl aged 10 to 17 with multiple sclerosis. Both conserved end residues are part of each CDR3. Each record gives: V gene, D gene, CDR3 length, J gene, clone size, CDR3 protein, CDR3 DNA. The D gene is left open where the match is weak. Some rows mark clone size as missing; the rest say once, few, many or name a class of expanded clone.

TRBV21-1	.	20	TRBJ2-1	.	CASSHPGGSGRLSSYNEQFF	TGTGCCAGCAGCCACCCTGGGGGTAGCGGGAGACTTAGCTCCTACAATGAGCAGTTCTTC
TRBV28	TRBD2	13	TRBJ2-3	few	CASLTSGTDTQYF	TGTGCCAGCCTGACTAGCGGCACAGATACGCAGTATTTT
TRBV7-2	.	14	TRBJ2-7	.	CASSQRASGGAQYF	TGTGCCAGCAGCCAGAGGGCCAGCGGAGGGGCCCAGTACTTC
TRBV9	.	16	TRBJ2-3	.	CASSVLAAAFADTQYF	TGTGCCAGCAGCGTGTTAGCGGCCGCCTTCGCAGATACGCAGTATTTT
TRBV5-6	.	14	TRBJ2-3	few	CASSLVPATDTQYF	TGTGCCAGCAGCTTGGTACCAGCCACAGATACGCAGTATTTT
TRBV11-2	.	15	TRBJ1-1	few	CASSHGVEENTEAFF	TGTGCCAGCAGCCATGGAGTCGAAGAGAACACTGAAGCTTTCTTT
TRBV20-1	TRBD2	18	TRBJ2-1	many	CSAPGRLAGASSYNEQFF	TGCAGTGCCCCAGGGAGACTAGCGGGAGCGAGCTCCTACAATGAGCAGTTCTTC
TRBV5-1	.	14	TRBJ2-5	.	CASSFWTVQETQYF	TGCGCCAGCAGCTTTTGGACAGTCCAAGAGACCCAGTACTTC
TRBV20-1	.	15	TRBJ2-7	.	CSARPDPGGAYEQYF	TGCAGTGCTAGACCCGACCCCGGAGGGGCCTACGAGCAGTACTTC
TRBV5-1	TRBD1	16	TRBJ1-2	few	CASSSRGSGQGHGYTF	TGCGCCAGCAGCTCTCGCGGATCGGGACAGGGGCATGGCTACACCTTC
TRBV9	.	15	TRBJ2-5	.	CASSVGVAAYNEQYF	TGTGCCAGCAGCGTAGGGGTGGCGGCTTACAATGAGCAGTACTTC
TRBV6-5	.	15	TRBJ1-4	.	CASSYSAAAGEKLFF	TGTGCCAGCAGTTACTCGGCCGCGGCAGGTGAAAAACTGTTTTTT
TRBV13	.	15	TRBJ2-2	.	CASSNQGLNTGELFF	TGTGCCAGCAGCAACCAAGGACTGAACACCGGGGAGCTGTTTTTT
TRBV20-1	TRBD1	18	TRBJ1-2	.	CSARAPGQPLPGGHGYTF	TGCAGTGCTAGGGCACCGGGACAGCCGCTACCTGGGGGCCATGGCTACACCTTC
TRBV5-1	TRBD1	13	TRBJ2-1	.	CASSPGQAWEQFF	TGCGCCAGCAGCCCGGGACAGGCGTGGGAGCAGTTCTTC
TRBV7-2	.	15	TRBJ2-3	few	CASSLDGRGADTQYF	TGTGCCAGCAGCTTAGACGGGCGGGGAGCAGATACGCAGTATTTT